This T cell receptor (beta chain) is drawn from a study of T cell responses to AZD1222 COVID-19 vaccine. Repertoires were generated with immunoSEQ multiplex PCR, while TCRdb's copy carries only in-frame clones and drops some. The sample has under 150,000 clones, 88% seen once; the top ten hold 6.5%. There are 16 residues in the CDR3. The junction had 9 bases not matched to a gene; V was cut back by 4 bases and J by 3 bases. Germline assignment: CDR1 SEHNR and CDR2 FQNEAQ (reference sequence). The sequenced sample was peripheral blood, obtained 28 days after the second AZD1222 dose. The V gene is TRBV7-9, the J gene TRBJ2-7; 10 nucleotides match TRBD2. This receptor was taken from an adult who received the AZD1222 COVID-19 vaccine. The CDR3 nucleotides are TGTGCCAGCAGCTCGGGAGCGGGGGGGCCGCTCTACGAGCAGTACTTC. Its protein product is CASSSGAGGPLYEQYF.